The 17 T cell receptor beta chains below were found in one sample sequenced in a study of OX40 agonist ivuxolimab in advanced cancers. TCRdb's table, derived via immunoSEQ multiplex PCR, lists solely in-frame clones and lacks some. The table lists 30,000 to 35,000 clones, approximately 89% of them singletons. The material was CD4+ or CD8+ T cells sorted from blood, obtained in a trial of the OX40 agonist ivuxolimab. The receptors were sampled from an adult with an advanced solid tumor such as melanoma, head and neck, liver or kidney cancer.

The rearrangement uses TRBV30 and TRBJ1-5, with 7 positions matching TRBD1. Germline-derived CDR1 and CDR2 are GTSNPN and SVGIG (reference sequence). The ends lost 2 bases at V and 2 bases at J; junction bases unmatched: 3. The CDR3 is made up of 14 amino acids. CDR3 sequence: CAWSSGQGNQPQHF. The CDR3 DNA follows: TGTGCCTGGAGTTCCGGACAGGGCAATCAGCCCCAGCATTTT.

The gene calls are TRBV10-3 and TRBJ2-2; 12 nucleotides align to TRBD2. The V segment lost 5 bases and the J segment 5 bases; nucleotides outside the gene matches: 9. The germline CDR1 and CDR2 sequences are ENHRY and SYGVKD. The CDR3 sequence is 17 residues long. In DNA form, the CDR3 reads TGTGCCATCAGTACCCTGACTAGCGGGAGTTATACCGGGGAGCTGTTTTTT. Translation: CAISTLTSGSYTGELFF.

The V gene is TRBV28, the J gene TRBJ2-7; TRBD2 is a possible D gene (5 bases). The germline V gene has CDR1 MDHEN and CDR2 SYDVKM. The V end was cut by 7 bases, the J end by 0 bases, with 10 bases between. This CDR3 is 13 amino acids long. The CDR3 spells CASTFGVSYEQYF. DNA of the CDR3: TGTGCCAGCACCTTCGGGGTCTCCTACGAGCAGTACTTC.

This chain links TRBV19 with TRBJ2-1, with 8 bases matching TRBD1. The V gene's germline CDR1 is LNHDA and CDR2 SQIVND (reference sequence). V was pared by 8 bases and J by 6 bases, with 9 bases of the junction left unmatched. This CDR3 spans 14 amino acids. The CDR3 spells CASRSWTGSNEQFF. The CDR3 DNA reads as TGTGCCAGTCGATCCTGGACAGGGTCCAATGAGCAGTTCTTC.

The chain couples TRBV11-2 to TRBJ2-5; 11 bases align to TRBD2. Germline V gives CDR1 SGHAT, CDR2 FQNNGV. Trimming at V came to 4 bases and at J to 7 bases, leaving 14 bases not matched to a gene. The CDR3 sequence is 17 residues long. Here the CDR3 reads CASSSTLAGAPSGTQYF. The CDR3 DNA follows: TGTGCCAGCAGCTCTACACTAGCGGGGGCTCCCTCGGGGACCCAGTACTTC.

The rearrangement uses TRBV27 and TRBJ2-3; a weak D match, TRBD2 (5 bases). In germline, CDR1 is MNHEY, CDR2 SMNVEV (reference sequence). CDR3 length: 15 amino acids. With 0 bases removed from V and 3 bases from J, the gap between germline ends came to 10 bases. CDR3 DNA sequence: TGTGCCAGCAGTTTATCTGGCCGGGGTACAGATACGCAGTATTTT. Translated, it gives CASSLSGRGTDTQYF.

The chain recombines TRBV7-9 with TRBJ2-1; 15 bases agree with TRBD2. Germline V gene sequence: CDR1 SEHNR, CDR2 FQNEAQ (reference sequence). After removal of 4 bases from V and 10 bases from J, the junction contained 5 bases not matched to a gene. The length of the CDR3 is 15 residues. Here the CDR3 reads CASSSGLAGGMEQFF. The CDR3 DNA sequence: TGTGCCAGCAGCTCCGGACTAGCGGGAGGGATGGAGCAGTTCTTC.

The chain uses TRBV28 and TRBJ2-1; no firm D call. Trimming stripped 6 bases from V and 8 bases from J, with 17 bases between. Germline CDR1 and CDR2: MDHEN and SYDVKM. The CDR3 covers 14 residues. The CDR3 DNA reads TGTGCCAGCAGCTACGGGTCACGGGTACATGAGCAGTTCTTC. It specifies CASSYGSRVHEQFF.

The chain recombines TRBV19 with TRBJ1-5; possible D gene TRBD1, 5 bases. The V gene's germline CDR1 is LNHDA and CDR2 SQIVND (reference sequence). Deletions cut 4 bases from V and 6 bases from J, with 13 bases between. The CDR3 is made up of 14 amino acids. The DNA of the CDR3 is TGTGCCAGTAGTACCGGGACCCACTTTCAGCCCCAGCATTTT. Protein product: CASSTGTHFQPQHF. Based on the CDR3 plus reference TRBV19 and TRBJ1-5, the full variable domain is DGGITQSPKYLFRKEGQNVTLSCEQNLNHDAMYWYRQDPGQGLRLIYYSQIVNDFQKGDIAEGYSVSREKKESFPLTVTSAQKNPTAFYLCASSTGTHFQPQHFGDGTRLSIL.

This clone was found once. The J gene is TRBJ2-1, the V gene TRBV5-4; maybe TRBD1 (5 bases). V lost 4 bases and J lost 10, with 12 bases in between. The length of the CDR3 is 12 residues. Germline V gene sequence: CDR1 SGHNT, CDR2 YYREEE (reference sequence). The CDR3 sequence is CASSVDNREQFF. DNA for the CDR3: TGTGCCAGCAGCGTGGACAACCGGGAGCAGTTCTTC.

The chain combines TRBV9 with TRBJ2-1; 7 nucleotides agree with TRBD1. Germline V gene lookup returns CDR1 SGDLS and CDR2 YYNGEE. J lost 3 bases, V lost 3 bases, and 3 bases had no gene match. The CDR3 has 14 residues. CDR3: CASSGGTDYNEQFF. For the CDR3, the DNA is TGTGCCAGCAGCGGAGGGACAGACTACAATGAGCAGTTCTTC.

The rearrangement joins TRBV9 to TRBJ2-3; TRBD2 matches 10 bases. Germline loops: CDR1 SGDLS, CDR2 YYNGEE. The CDR3 is 15 residues long. V gave up 4 bases and J gave up 6 bases; unmatched junction bases: 8. The DNA for the CDR3 is TGTGCCAGCAGCCCCTCGGGACTAGCGACGGATACGCAGTATTTT. Its protein is CASSPSGLATDTQYF.

The chain links TRBV2 to TRBJ1-5; TRBD1 might be the D (5 bases). Germline CDR1 is SNHLY and CDR2 is FYNNEI. The CDR3 length is 14 residues. Trimming took 2 bases from V and 4 from J, leaving 9 bases between them. CDR3 loop: CASSEMSGNQPQHF. CDR3 DNA sequence: TGTGCCAGCAGTGAAATGTCAGGGAATCAGCCCCAGCATTTT.

The gene calls are TRBV5-4 and TRBJ2-1; TRBD1 matches at 7 bases. The length of the CDR3 is 13 residues. Unmatched junction bases numbered 2, after V lost 4 bases and J lost 4 bases. Germline values: CDR1 SGHNT, CDR2 YYREEE (reference sequence). CDR3 in amino acids: CASSVGQYNEQFF. Here the CDR3 DNA reads TGTGCCAGCAGCGTGGGACAGTACAATGAGCAGTTCTTC.

This clone was detected only once. The CDR3 loop reads CASSPRDSNTEQYF. CDR3 nucleotide sequence: TGTGCCAGCAGCCCCCGGGACAGTAATACCGAGCAGTACTTC. The chain employs TRBV6-5 and TRBJ2-7, with 7 bases fitting TRBD1. V gave up 6 bases and J gave up 6 bases; unmatched junction bases: 11. The CDR3 has 14 amino acids. Looked up from germline, CDR1 is MNHEY and CDR2 is SVGAGI.

Of note for this clone: Different DNA sequences within this sample yield the same CDR3. This rearrangement joins TRBV11-2 to TRBJ1-6, with unresolved D. The CDR3 loop spans 13 amino acids. V lost 9 bases and J lost 9, with 15 bases in between. CDR1 and CDR2 from the germline V gene are SGHAT and FQNNGV. CDR3: CASSTPPGSPLHF. The CDR3 DNA reads as TGTGCCAGTAGCACCCCTCCGGGTTCACCCCTCCACTTT.

The gene calls are TRBV2 and TRBJ2-2; D gene unclear. The CDR3 has 14 residues. V gave up 3 bases and J gave up 3 bases, with 8 bases separating them. CDR1 and CDR2 (germline): SNHLY, FYNNEI. The CDR3 sequence is CASSDRTYTGELFF. The CDR3 nucleotides read TGTGCCAGCAGTGACCGAACTTACACCGGGGAGCTGTTTTTT.